This T cell receptor beta chain was recovered during a study of T-cell memory formation after mild COVID-19. Across the whole study: The study found TCR clusters largely donor specific.

CDR1 is SQVTM, CDR2 ANQGSEA, per germline. This CDR3 is 11 amino acids long. The V end was cut by 5 bases, the J end by 10 bases, with 14 bases between. This clonotype was observed a few times. What it binds is not known. Each CDR3 protein gets one entry after TCRdb re-called the 5' RACE reads with MiXCR. Among 100,000 to 150,000 distinct CDR3 sequences listed, about 17% were seen once. Findings and limits, study-wide: CD8+ contracting clones occupied EMRA, while CD4+ ones occupied mainly CM and EM. Clones that contracted from day 15 to 85 had balanced CD4/CD8; later expanders were CD4+ biased.

The clonotype was recovered from a man aged 18-30 years who had mild COVID-19 (a few samples of this study predate the infection). Cell type and time point are not known. The chain links TRBV29-1 to TRBJ1-1, with D possibly TRBD1 on 5 matching bases. Material for sequencing was PBMCs or a T cell subset sorted from them (not recorded which). As DNA, the CDR3 is TGCAGCGTTTATGGACAAGGCCGAGCTTTCTTT. Translating gives CSVYGQGRAFF.